A single sample is the source of the 31 T cell receptor beta chains below, sequenced in a study of shared clonotypes between healthy human individuals (dated by TCRdb to the early 2020s). For the CD8 naive samples, CD45RO-negative cells were positively selected for CCR7, yielding a CD45RA+CCR7+ population from which TemRA cells were excluded. The library relied on the immunoSEQ multiplex PCR assay. Sourced from immuneACCESS, this table was stored by TCRdb with only in-frame sequences that have V and J called. A share of the clones is absent; for the studies checked, an unresolved V gene accounts for under half, and the remainder has no known explanation. This sample gives 1.5 million to 2.5 million clones in total; about 94% of them show up just once. The ten largest account for approximately 1.2% of the sample. Sample: naive CD8+ T cells sorted from blood. The sample's cell subset or site label, decoded: CD45RA+CCR7+. All receptors derive from a man between 18 and 29 years old in good health.

Notes on this clone: In the same sample, other DNA sequences code for this CDR3. The genes are TRBV27 and TRBJ2-2; D tentatively reads TRBD1 or TRBD2 (5 bases each). Germline CDR1 and CDR2: MNHEY and SMNVEV (reference sequence). The CDR3 loop spans 14 amino acids. V was clipped by 3 bases and J by 5 bases, with 10 bases between them. The CDR3 protein is CASSLGGGTGELFF. The CDR3 coding sequence is TGTGCCAGCAGTTTGGGTGGGGGAACCGGGGAGCTGTTTTTT.

The V call is TRBV30, the J call TRBJ2-5; unclear D gene. Germline CDR1 and CDR2: GTSNPN and SVGIG (reference sequence). V lost 0 bases, J lost 2 bases, and 7 bases lay in between. The CDR3 runs 13 residues. CDR3 sequence reads: CAWSVNIQETQYF. In nucleotides, the CDR3 is TGTGCCTGGAGTGTTAATATTCAAGAGACCCAGTACTTC.

The V call is TRBV5-1, the J call TRBJ2-7; 7 nucleotides align to TRBD2. Germline V gene data show CDR1 as SGHRS and CDR2 as YFSETQ. The CDR3 runs 14 residues. The junction had 5 bases not matched to a gene; V was cut back by 4 bases and J by 1 base. The CDR3: CASSAWGGSYEQYF. The DNA for the CDR3 is TGCGCCAGCAGCGCCTGGGGGGGTTCCTACGAGCAGTACTTC. The entire variable domain, with the rest obtained from reference TRBV5-1 and TRBJ2-7, is as follows: KAGVTQTPRYLIKTRGQQVTLSCSPISGHRSVSWYQQTPGQGLQFLFEYFSETQRNKGNFPGRFSGRQFSNSRSEMNVSTLELGDSALYLCASSAWGGSYEQYFGPGTRLTVT.

V usage is TRBV5-4 and J usage is TRBJ1-1; D possibly corresponds to TRBD1 (5 bases). V shed 4 bases and J shed 4 bases, with 14 bases lying between them. This CDR3 spans 14 amino acids. CDR1 and CDR2 from the germline V gene are SGHNT and YYREEE (reference sequence). The CDR3 sequence is CASSPDGGGTEAFF. The CDR3, as DNA: TGTGCCAGCAGCCCGGACGGGGGAGGCACTGAAGCTTTCTTT.

Only a few counts were recorded for this clone. CDR3 protein: CSAGEWTEAFF. The CDR3 nucleotides are TGCAGTGCCGGGGAATGGACTGAAGCTTTCTTT. This chain connects TRBV20-1 to TRBJ1-1; no clear D. V gave up 6 bases and J gave up 5 bases, with 10 bases separating them. Germline V gene sequence: CDR1 DFQATT, CDR2 SNEGSKA (reference sequence). This CDR3 spans 11 amino acids.

The chain employs TRBV6-1 and TRBJ1-5; D remains unclear. Trimming cost V 0 bases and J 4 bases, with 4 bases left between them. This CDR3 is 13 amino acids long. Germline V lookup: CDR1 MNHNS, CDR2 SASEGT. CDR3 region: CASSEAINQPQHF. The DNA for the CDR3 is TGTGCCAGCAGTGAAGCGATAAATCAGCCCCAGCATTTT.

Concerning this clone itself: The same CDR3 arises from other DNA sequences in this sample as well. The chain uses TRBV5-6 and TRBJ2-1; no reliable D call. Germline CDR1 SGHDT, CDR2 YYEEEE. The CDR3 extends over 12 amino acids. V dropped 0 bases and J dropped 6 bases, with 4 bases sitting between them. The CDR3 spells CASSLAPNEQFF. CDR3 nucleotides: TGTGCCAGCAGCTTGGCCCCCAATGAGCAGTTCTTC.

The V gene is TRBV4-1, the J gene TRBJ1-1, with TRBD1 matching over 11 bases. The CDR3 consists of 16 residues. V trimming: 4 bases; J trimming: 0 bases; junction bases outside the gene matches: 4. Germline CDR1 is MGHRA and CDR2 is YSYEKL. CDR3 sequence (DNA): TGCGCCAGCAGCCCTCGGACAGGGGGCTTGAACACTGAAGCTTTCTTT. As protein: CASSPRTGGLNTEAFF.

The chain links TRBV5-4 to TRBJ1-2; 7 nucleotides align to TRBD1. Germline CDR1 reads SGHNT; CDR2 reads YYREEE (reference sequence). After removal of 3 bases from V and 6 bases from J, the junction contained 8 bases not matched to a gene. The CDR3 contains 14 residues. The CDR3 protein is CASSSLDRPHGYTF. DNA for the CDR3: TGTGCCAGCAGCTCCCTGGACAGGCCCCATGGCTACACCTTC.

This clone was counted a single time. The rearrangement joins TRBV6-6 to TRBJ2-7; D gene ambiguous. The CDR3 extends over 11 amino acids. Germline values: CDR1 MNHNY, CDR2 SVGAGI (reference sequence). V shed 5 bases and J shed 4 bases, with 6 bases lying between them. CDR3 nucleotides: TGTGCCAGCAGTACTGATTACGAGCAGTACTTC. Protein: CASSTDYEQYF.

The chain couples TRBV30 to TRBJ1-1, with a possible D match to TRBD1 (5 bases). V dropped 5 bases and J dropped 1 base, with 11 bases sitting between them. The CDR3 covers 13 residues. CDR1 is GTSNPN, CDR2 SVGIG, per germline (reference sequence). The CDR3 reads CAWRGATNTEAFF. The DNA of the CDR3 is TGTGCCTGGCGCGGGGCCACGAACACTGAAGCTTTCTTT.

The rearrangement uses TRBV11-3 and TRBJ2-6, with D uncertain. Germline values: CDR1 SGHNT, CDR2 YENEEA. This CDR3 has 14 residues. Trimming took off 2 bases at V and 10 bases at J, with 12 bases between the two ends. CDR3: CASSLKGRRNVLTF. The CDR3, as DNA: TGTGCCAGCAGCTTAAAAGGACGGAGAAACGTCCTGACTTTC.

The chain uses TRBV10-2 and TRBJ1-2; the D gene is possibly TRBD1 (5 bases). Per germline, CDR1 WSHSY and CDR2 SAAADI. V shed 6 bases and J shed 1 base, with 12 bases lying between them. There are 14 residues in the CDR3. The CDR3, as DNA: TGCGCCAGCAGCTCCTTTGACAGTAACTATGGCTACACCTTC. Encoded protein: CASSSFDSNYGYTF.

This chain joins TRBV6-6 and TRBJ2-7; TRBD1 might be the D (5 bases). Germline CDR1 reads MNHNY; CDR2 reads SVGAGI (reference sequence). This CDR3 region has 14 residues. V lost 9 bases to trimming and J lost 3 bases, with 18 bases between them. CDR3 sequence reads: CASSPDKAHYEQYF. As DNA, the CDR3 is TGTGCCAGTTCTCCGGACAAGGCCCACTACGAGCAGTACTTC.

V usage is TRBV2 and J usage is TRBJ2-7, with 10 bases fitting TRBD1. Germline V gene sequence: CDR1 SNHLY, CDR2 FYNNEI. The CDR3 length is 16 residues. The V and J ends lost 8 bases and 0 bases, in that order; junction bases with no gene match: 10. This CDR3 is CASAETGGQSSYEQYF. The CDR3 DNA sequence: TGTGCCAGCGCCGAGACAGGGGGCCAGAGCTCCTACGAGCAGTACTTC.

V and J are TRBV9 and TRBJ2-2, with TRBD1 matching over 10 bases. Germline CDR1 reads SGDLS; CDR2 reads YYNGEE. The V gene end was trimmed by 0 bases and the J gene end by 3 bases; junction bases not matched to a gene: 5. CDR3 length: 17 residues. The DNA of the CDR3 is TGTGCCAGCAGCGTAGACCTTGGGACAGGGGACACCGGGGAGCTGTTTTTT. It yields the protein CASSVDLGTGDTGELFF.

This chain links TRBV27 with TRBJ2-7; TRBD1 aligns across 7 bases. The trim removed 4 bases at V and 0 bases at J, leaving 12 bases unmatched. Germline V gene data show CDR1 as MNHEY and CDR2 as SMNVEV (reference sequence). This CDR3 is 17 amino acids long. The CDR3 is CASSSFGKQGISYEQYF. The CDR3 DNA is TGTGCCAGCAGTTCCTTCGGAAAACAGGGGATCTCCTACGAGCAGTACTTC.

The chain uses TRBV5-5 and TRBJ2-7; 13 bases are a match to TRBD2. CDR1 is SGHKS and CDR2 is YYEKEE in the germline V gene (reference sequence). The CDR3 covers 15 residues. V shed 4 bases, J shed 3 bases, and the junction held 4 bases outside the gene matches. CDR3 protein: CASSQTSGGFYEQYF. The CDR3 nucleotides are TGTGCCAGCAGCCAGACTAGCGGGGGGTTCTACGAGCAGTACTTC.

CDR3 in DNA: TGTGCCAGCAGTTACTCGATTTACGATCAAGAGACCCAGTACTTC. It yields the protein CASSYSIYDQETQYF. J is TRBJ2-5 and V is TRBV6-5, with D hard to call. The CDR3 length is 15 residues. Per germline, CDR1 MNHEY and CDR2 SVGAGI. V dropped 0 bases and J dropped 2 bases, with 10 bases sitting between them.

This chain links TRBV4-1 with TRBJ2-1, with TRBD1 as a possible D gene (6 bases). The CDR3 spans 15 residues. Germline V gene lookup returns CDR1 MGHRA and CDR2 YSYEKL. Trimming took 0 bases from V and 2 from J, leaving 8 bases between them. The CDR3 reads CASSQDRGAYNEQFF. CDR3 DNA: TGCGCCAGCAGCCAAGACAGGGGCGCCTACAATGAGCAGTTCTTC.

The chain couples TRBV27 to TRBJ1-5, with a tentative D call TRBD1 (5 bases). V was shortened by 4 bases and J by 3 bases, with 10 bases between the two germline ends. The germline V gene has CDR1 MNHEY and CDR2 SMNVEV (reference sequence). CDR3 length: 14 amino acids. CDR3 amino acids: CASSSSGPNQPQHF. CDR3 DNA sequence: TGTGCCAGCAGTTCATCGGGACCCAATCAGCCCCAGCATTTT.

This rearrangement joins TRBV5-6 to TRBJ2-3, with D hard to call. CDR1 is SGHDT, CDR2 YYEEEE, per germline. CDR3 length: 14 residues. The ends were cut back, 4 bases at V and 1 base at J, with 10 bases in the middle. CDR3 in DNA: TGTGCCAGCAGCCAGAGATTCGGCACAGATACGCAGTATTTT. This translates into CASSQRFGTDTQYF.

This sequence joins TRBV10-1 and TRBJ2-5; a weak D match, TRBD2 (5 bases). CDR3 size: 15 residues. The V gene's germline CDR1 is WNHNN and CDR2 SYGVQD (reference sequence). The V end lost 0 bases, the J end lost 6 bases, and 14 bases lay between the germline ends. For the CDR3, the DNA is TGCGCCAGCAGTGAGTCGTCCGGGGAATGGCAGACCCAGTACTTC. This codes for CASSESSGEWQTQYF.

The rearrangement links TRBV2 to TRBJ2-1; D tentatively reads TRBD1 or TRBD2 (5 bases each). This CDR3 spans 12 amino acids. V shed 10 bases and J shed 8 bases, with 15 bases lying between them. The germline V gene encodes CDR1 SNHLY and CDR2 FYNNEI. The CDR3 here is CATLLEGHEQFF. CDR3 nucleotides: TGTGCCACCCTACTAGAGGGGCATGAGCAGTTCTTC.

For this clone: Other DNA sequences within the sample encode an identical CDR3. The chain carries TRBV19 and TRBJ2-7; D gene uncertain. The CDR3 has 13 residues. Looked up from germline, CDR1 is LNHDA and CDR2 is SQIVND (reference sequence). Trimming removed 3 bases from V and 3 bases from J, with 9 bases in between. The CDR3, as DNA: TGTGCCAGTAGTATCGGGCAGGACTACGAGCAGTACTTC. Translating it yields CASSIGQDYEQYF.

The rearrangement joins TRBV6-5 to TRBJ2-7; 8 bases match TRBD1. In germline, CDR1 is MNHEY, CDR2 SVGAGI. This CDR3 has 14 residues. The V gene end was trimmed by 0 bases and the J gene end by 5 bases; junction bases not matched to a gene: 3. CDR3 DNA sequence: TGTGCCAGCAGTTACTCGACAGGGGTGCACGAGCAGTACTTC. Translated, it gives CASSYSTGVHEQYF.

V and J are TRBV4-3 and TRBJ2-7; no firm D call. The CDR3 sequence is 19 residues long. The ends were cut back, 3 bases at V and 2 bases at J, with 26 bases in the middle. Germline-derived CDR1 and CDR2 are LGHNA and YSLEER. CDR3 protein: CASSQLASRAGLQPYEQYF. The CDR3 DNA is TGCGCCAGCAGCCAGCTGGCATCAAGGGCAGGCTTACAGCCCTACGAGCAGTACTTC.

The chain uses TRBV19 and TRBJ1-1; TRBD1 matches 8 bases. The CDR3 sequence is 14 residues long. CDR1 is LNHDA, CDR2 SQIVND, per germline (reference sequence). J was trimmed by 11 bases and V by 0 bases; bases with no gene match: 8. Here the CDR3 reads CASSIDSGSGGAFF. The CDR3 DNA sequence: TGTGCCAGTAGTATAGATTCTGGGTCAGGGGGCGCTTTCTTT.

This sequence joins TRBV5-6 and TRBJ1-6; TRBD1 might be the D (5 bases). CDR3 length equals 14 residues. V was cut by 4 bases and J by 10 bases, with 15 bases left in between. CDR1 and CDR2 (germline): SGHDT, YYEEEE. CDR3 loop: CASSLGGDGSPLHF. The CDR3 coding sequence is TGTGCCAGCAGCCTCGGAGGGGACGGCTCACCCCTCCACTTT.

J is TRBJ2-1 and V is TRBV30; 8 nucleotides agree with TRBD1. This CDR3 comprises 13 residues. V was pared by 2 bases and J by 6 bases, with 3 bases of the junction left unmatched. Germline assignment: CDR1 GTSNPN and CDR2 SVGIG (reference sequence). The CDR3 sequence is CAWSPGQANEQFF. The CDR3 DNA reads TGTGCCTGGAGTCCGGGACAGGCCAATGAGCAGTTCTTC.

This chain connects TRBV6-5 to TRBJ2-3; no firm D call. The germline gives CDR1 MNHEY, CDR2 SVGAGI. V lost 5 bases to trimming and J lost 2 bases, with 8 bases between them. The CDR3 covers 13 residues. The CDR3 spells CASSNDITDTQYF. Written as DNA, the CDR3 is TGTGCCAGCAGTAATGACATCACAGATACGCAGTATTTT.